Listed below are T cell receptor beta chains from one sample, sequenced in a study of blood T cell repertoires in COVID-19. Some clones are missing from TCRdb's copy, which holds only in-frame ones; the method was immunoSEQ multiplex PCR. The sample has approximately 70,000 clones, 70% to 80% seen once; the top ten hold less than 5.5%. The sequenced material came from peripheral blood. The receptor set was obtained from an elderly woman with active or convalescent COVID-19. CDR3s include the opening cysteine and the closing phenylalanine or tryptophan. The D gene is left open where the match is weak. A row's size may be missing; if present it is once, few, many or a size class.

clone_size	v_call	j_call	d_call	cdr3_nt	cdr3_aa
few	TRBV6-2/TRBV6-3	TRBJ1-5	-	TGTGCCAGCAGTTATTCCGTGGAGGGGACTCTAAACAAGCCCCAGCATTTT	CASSYSVEGTLNKPQHF
few	TRBV11-2	TRBJ1-6	-	TGTGCCAGCAGCTTAGATCGTGGAGCCCCCCACTTT	CASSLDRGAPHF
once	TRBV5-1	TRBJ2-3	-	TGCGCCAGCAACATCGGGGGAATCACAGATACGCAGTATTTT	CASNIGGITDTQYF
-	TRBV6-5	TRBJ2-1	TRBD1	TGTGCCAGCAGCTCCGGGACAGCCTACCGAGGGGAGCAGTTCTTC	CASSSGTAYRGEQFF
-	TRBV2	TRBJ1-1	-	TGTGCCAGCAGTGAAGGAGGGAACACTGAAGCTTTCTTT	CASSEGGNTEAFF
many	TRBV11-3	TRBJ2-5	-	TGTGCCAGCAGCCGCCGGGGTGAGCGCGAGACCCAGTACTTC	CASSRRGERETQYF
-	TRBV5-4	TRBJ2-3	TRBD1	TGTGCCAGCAGCTCGGGACAGGGCACAGATACGCAGTATTTT	CASSSGQGTDTQYF
few	TRBV27	TRBJ2-7	TRBD1	TGTGCCACCCGGACAGGGGGGACCTACGAGCAGTACTTC	CATRTGGTYEQYF
-	TRBV18	TRBJ2-7	-	TGTGCCAGCTCACCAAGGGCGCCGGGGAGGCACGAGCAGTACTTC	CASSPRAPGRHEQYF
-	TRBV5-5	TRBJ2-7	-	TGTGCCAGCAGCTTGGTGGGCGCATATACATACGAGCAGTACTTC	CASSLVGAYTYEQYF
-	TRBV2	TRBJ2-2	TRBD1	TGTGCCAGCATTGACAGGGGGTTGATGCCCGGGGAGCTGTTTTTT	CASIDRGLMPGELFF
-	TRBV6-2/TRBV6-3	TRBJ1-2	-	TGTGCCAGCAGTTACTCGAGAGAGGGAATGGGCTATGGCTACACCTTC	CASSYSREGMGYGYTF
-	TRBV2	TRBJ2-6	TRBD1	TGTGCCAGCAGCGGACAGGGGACTGGGGCCAACGTCCTGACTTTC	CASSGQGTGANVLTF
-	TRBV7-9	TRBJ2-4	-	TGTGCCAGCAGCACCCTTCGGGGGATGGTCATTCAGTACTTC	CASSTLRGMVIQYF
-	TRBV2	TRBJ2-5	-	TGTGCCTGCCTCCGAGAACAAGAGACCCAGTACTTC	CACLREQETQYF
-	TRBV4-1	TRBJ2-6	-	TGCGCCAGCAGCCAAGAACTACTCTCTGGGGCCAACGTCCTGACTTTC	CASSQELLSGANVLTF
few	TRBV27	TRBJ2-2	-	TGTGCCAGCAGTTTATCCGGACTACTAGCGAACACCGGGGAGCTGTTTTTT	CASSLSGLLANTGELFF
-	TRBV6-2/TRBV6-3	TRBJ2-1	-	TGTGCCAGCAGTCCCTTCACTAGGGTGGCCTACAATGAGCAGTTCTTC	CASSPFTRVAYNEQFF
-	TRBV5-1	TRBJ2-7	TRBD2	TGCGCCAGCAGCCTCTCCACTAGCGGGAGATCGGGCGAGCAGTACTTC	CASSLSTSGRSGEQYF
-	TRBV28	TRBJ1-4	TRBD1	TGTGCCAGCAGTCCCCCAGGACAGGGCCAAAAACTGTTTTTT	CASSPPGQGQKLFF
few	TRBV14	TRBJ1-4	-	TGTGCCAGCAGCCAGAAAAAGACAGGAGACCTTGTTTCTAATGAAAAACTGTTTTTT	CASSQKKTGDLVSNEKLFF
-	TRBV5-1	TRBJ1-2	TRBD1	TGCGCCAGCAGCTCCAAGCAGGGGGCGTTTGGCTACACCTTC	CASSSKQGAFGYTF
few	TRBV19	TRBJ1-5	-	TGTGCCAGTAGTCCCGCAGGTCCTGCCAGTCGGCCCCAGCATTTT	CASSPAGPASRPQHF
once	TRBV20-1	TRBJ1-3	-	TGCAGTGCTAGTTCGCAGGGGACTGGAAACACCATATATTTT	CSASSQGTGNTIYF